The 19 T cell receptor beta chains given below trace back to one sample, sequenced in a study of blood T cell repertoires in COVID-19. Sequencing was performed with immunoSEQ multiplex PCR; in TCRdb, only in-frame clones are kept and a portion is missing. The data hold about 97,000 clones, with more than 80% observed a single time. The sample comprised peripheral blood. These receptors all stem from a human donor in a cohort sampled during active COVID-19.

The chain employs TRBV3-1 (or the pseudogene TRBV3-2) and TRBJ1-5; D may be TRBD1 (6 bases). Germline CDR1 LGHDT, CDR2 YNNKEL (reference sequence). The V and J ends lost 2 bases and 1 base respectively, with 12 bases between them. This CDR3 is 16 amino acids long. The CDR3 region is CASSQSRGGSNQPQHF. Written as DNA, the CDR3 is TGTGCCAGCAGCCAATCAAGGGGGGGAAGCAATCAGCCCCAGCATTTT.

The gene calls are TRBV7-9 and TRBJ1-2; D is possibly TRBD1 (5 bases). The V and J ends lost 1 base and 6 bases respectively, with 27 bases between them. Germline V gene sequence: CDR1 SEHNR, CDR2 FQNEAQ (reference sequence). There are 19 residues in the CDR3. CDR3 nucleotides: TGTGCCAGCAGCTTAGTATATTATGTGTGGCAGGGAAAGGGTGATGGCTACACCTTC. Translating it yields CASSLVYYVWQGKGDGYTF.

This sequence joins TRBV6-2 or TRBV6-3 and TRBJ2-3, with 9 nucleotides matching TRBD1. The CDR3 loop spans 17 amino acids. CDR1 is MNHEY and CDR2 is SVGEGT in the germline V gene. J lost 0 bases, V lost 4 bases, and 8 bases had no gene match. The CDR3 region is CASSSWGQGRSTDTQYF. The CDR3 bases are TGTGCCAGCAGTTCCTGGGGACAGGGAAGGAGCACAGATACGCAGTATTTT.

The DNA of the CDR3 is TGTGCCAGCAGCTTACCCCGGCAAGAGACCCAGTACTTC. Translating it yields CASSLPRQETQYF. The V call is TRBV7-8, the J call TRBJ2-5, with D hard to call. The CDR3 runs to 13 residues. The ends were cut back, 2 bases at V and 2 bases at J, with 6 bases in the middle. CDR1 SGHVS and CDR2 FQNEAQ come from the germline V gene.

The chain employs TRBV12-3 or TRBV12-4 and TRBJ1-6; D is possibly TRBD1 (5 bases). Trimming removed 3 bases at V and 8 bases at J, with 5 bases between. There are 12 residues in the CDR3. For the CDR3, the DNA is TGTGCCAGCAGTTTCAGGGATTCACCCCTCCACTTT. As protein: CASSFRDSPLHF.

This chain connects TRBV5-1 to TRBJ1-4; D is possibly TRBD1 (5 bases). The CDR3 spans 18 residues. Germline CDR1 and CDR2: SGHRS and YFSETQ. The V and J ends lost 0 bases and 3 bases respectively, with 18 bases between them. The CDR3 here is CASSLGLGERFPNEKLFF. The CDR3 DNA sequence: TGCGCCAGCAGCTTGGGTTTAGGGGAAAGGTTTCCTAATGAAAAACTGTTTTTT.

J is TRBJ2-1 and V is TRBV30, with D hard to call. Per the germline V gene, CDR1 is GTSNPN and CDR2 is SVGIG (reference sequence). CDR3 size: 11 residues. The V and J ends lost 3 bases and 8 bases respectively, with 8 bases between them. CDR3 in DNA: TGTGCCTGGAGGCGATACTATGAGCAGTTCTTC. Its protein product is CAWRRYYEQFF.

The rearrangement uses TRBV9 and TRBJ2-5; TRBD1 agrees at 9 bases. From germline, CDR1 is SGDLS and CDR2 YYNGEE. The CDR3 extends over 16 amino acids. Trimming took 4 bases from V and 5 from J; bases not matched to a gene: 12. The CDR3 DNA is TGTGCCAGCAGCCTGACGGGACAGGGACCTTCGGAGACCCAGTACTTC. Its protein is CASSLTGQGPSETQYF.

The chain employs TRBV6-2 or TRBV6-3 and TRBJ1-1; D is uncertain. This CDR3 has 15 amino acids. Trimming pared 2 bases from V and 7 bases from J, leaving 17 bases between. CDR1 MNHEY and CDR2 SVGEGT come from the germline V gene. Here the CDR3 reads CASSYGPSEQNEAFF. In DNA, the CDR3 is TGTGCCAGCAGTTACGGGCCCAGTGAACAAAATGAAGCTTTCTTT.

In DNA form, the CDR3 reads TGTGCCAGCAGCTTTACAGGTTACAATGAGCAGTTCTTC. Translated: CASSFTGYNEQFF. This sequence joins TRBV5-4 and TRBJ2-1, with D perhaps TRBD1 (5 bases). The CDR3 runs 13 residues. In germline, CDR1 is SGHNT, CDR2 YYREEE (reference sequence). V gave up 2 bases and J gave up 4 bases, with 7 bases separating them. Full variable domain (outside the CDR3, taken from reference TRBV5-4 and TRBJ2-1): ETGVTQSPTHLIKTRGQQVTLRCSSQSGHNTVSWYQQALGQGPQFIFQYYREEENGRGNFPPRFSGLQFPNYSSELNVNALELDDSALYLCASSFTGYNEQFFGPGTRLTVL.

The chain is built from TRBV24-1 and TRBJ2-5, with TRBD1 as a possible D gene (6 bases). Germline CDR1 reads KGHDR; CDR2 reads SFDVKD. The CDR3 has 14 amino acids. The ends were cut back, 3 bases at V and 2 bases at J, with 9 bases in the middle. The CDR3 DNA reads as TGTGCCACCAGTGATCTCGGACAGCAAGAGACCCAGTACTTC. It specifies CATSDLGQQETQYF.

In this sample, this clone turned up once. The rearrangement uses TRBV27 and TRBJ1-1; TRBD1 agrees at 10 bases. Germline V gives CDR1 MNHEY, CDR2 SMNVEV (reference sequence). V lost 5 bases to trimming and J lost 1 base; unmatched junction nucleotides: 4. There are 15 residues in the CDR3. The CDR3 coding sequence is TGTGCCAGCAGTAAAAGGACAGGGGGGAACACTGAAGCTTTCTTT. Translating it yields CASSKRTGGNTEAFF.

The genes are TRBV14 and TRBJ2-7, with 9 bases identical to TRBD1. Germline assignment: CDR1 SGHDN and CDR2 FVKESK. Germline trimming cut 4 bases from V and 2 bases from J; bases unmatched to any gene: 6. The CDR3 has 15 residues. The CDR3 reads CASSRPGQGAYEQYF. CDR3 nucleotides: TGTGCCAGCAGCCGACCGGGACAGGGAGCCTACGAGCAGTACTTC.

V is TRBV13 and J is TRBJ1-2; TRBD1 matches 11 bases. CDR3 length: 14 amino acids. The V and J ends lost 6 bases and 6 bases, in that order; junction bases with no gene match: 6. CDR1 PRHDT and CDR2 FYEKMQ come from the germline V gene (reference sequence). CDR3 region: CASRRTGGLDGYTF. The CDR3 nucleotides are TGTGCCAGCAGACGGACAGGGGGCTTGGATGGCTACACCTTC. Drawing the rest from reference TRBV13 and TRBJ1-2, the complete variable domain is AAGVIQSPRHLIKEKRETATLKCYPIPRHDTVYWYQQGPGQDPQFLISFYEKMQSDKGSIPDRFSAQQFSDYHSELNMSSLELGDSALYFCASRRTGGLDGYTFGSGTRLTVV.

The DNA of the CDR3 is TGTGCCAGCAGCCTCCTTGGCGGGGGGTCCTACAATGAGCAGTTCTTC. Translating it yields CASSLLGGGSYNEQFF. The V and J genes are TRBV7-2 and TRBJ2-1; 8 bases fit TRBD2. CDR3 size: 16 residues. Germline CDR1 SGHTA, CDR2 FQGNSA. V shed 5 bases, J shed 1 base, and the junction held 7 bases outside the gene matches.

The rearrangement links TRBV7-2 to TRBJ1-4, with TRBD1 matching 10 bases. J was trimmed by 9 bases and V by 5 bases; bases with no gene match: 12. This CDR3 contains 16 residues. Germline-derived CDR1 and CDR2 are SGHTA and FQGNSA. The CDR3 DNA reads TGTGCCAGCAGCGCCCAAATGACAGGGGGCAGTCAAAAACTGTTTTTT. This sequence encodes CASSAQMTGGSQKLFF.

The V and J genes are TRBV7-9 and TRBJ2-5; D might be TRBD2 (5 bases). The CDR3 spans 13 residues. Trimming pared 4 bases from V and 4 bases from J, leaving 10 bases between. Germline CDR1 is SEHNR and CDR2 is FQNEAQ (reference sequence). CDR3: CASSSTMRETQYF. The CDR3 region has the DNA TGTGCCAGCAGCTCGACTATGAGAGAGACCCAGTACTTC. The variable domain in full, completed from reference TRBV7-9 and TRBJ2-5, reads DTGVSQNPRHKITKRGQNVTFRCDPISEHNRLYWYRQTLGQGPEFLTYFQNEAQLEKSRLLSDRFSAERPKGSFSTLEIQRTEQGDSAMYLCASSSTMRETQYFGPGTRLLVL.

The chain combines TRBV12-3 or TRBV12-4 with TRBJ1-1; D is unresolved. V was clipped by 4 bases and J by 0 bases, with 6 bases between them. CDR3 length equals 13 residues. This CDR3 is CASSSQVNTEAFF. Here the CDR3 DNA reads TGTGCCAGCAGTTCCCAGGTGAACACTGAAGCTTTCTTT.

J is TRBJ2-3 and V is TRBV10-3; TRBD2 agrees at 8 bases. CDR1 is ENHRY and CDR2 is SYGVKD in the germline V gene. The CDR3 is 12 residues long. V trimming: 11 bases; J trimming: 6 bases; junction bases outside the gene matches: 7. In DNA form, the CDR3 reads TGTGCCCTCTCACGGGGGGGGGATACGCAGTATTTT. This translates into CALSRGGDTQYF.